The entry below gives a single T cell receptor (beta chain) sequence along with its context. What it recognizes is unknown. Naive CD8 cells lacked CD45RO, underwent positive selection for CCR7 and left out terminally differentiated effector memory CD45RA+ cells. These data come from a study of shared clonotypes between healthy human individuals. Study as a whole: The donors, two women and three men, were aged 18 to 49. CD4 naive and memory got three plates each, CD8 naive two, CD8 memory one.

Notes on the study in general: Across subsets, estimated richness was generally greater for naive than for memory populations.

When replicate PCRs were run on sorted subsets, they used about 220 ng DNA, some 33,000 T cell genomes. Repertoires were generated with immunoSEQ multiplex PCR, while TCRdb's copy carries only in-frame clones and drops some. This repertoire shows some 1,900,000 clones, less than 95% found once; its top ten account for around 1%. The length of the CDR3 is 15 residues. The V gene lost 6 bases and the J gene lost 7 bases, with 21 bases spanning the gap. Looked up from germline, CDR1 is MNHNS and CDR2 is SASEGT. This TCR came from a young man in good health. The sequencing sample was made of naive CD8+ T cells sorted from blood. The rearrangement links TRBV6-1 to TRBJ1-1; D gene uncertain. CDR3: CASRDLQLAYDEAFF. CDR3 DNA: TGTGCCAGCAGAGACTTGCAGTTGGCTTACGATGAAGCTTTCTTT.